The 15 T cell receptor beta chains in this list originate from one sample, sequenced in a study of CD8 T cells in ankylosing spondylitis. MiXCR was run by TCRdb on the 5' RACE reads, yielding one entry per CDR3 protein. The table records hundreds of thousands of distinct CDR3 sequences, 30% to 35% of them present only once. Material: blood, either unsorted or a sorted T cell fraction (not recorded which). The receptor set was obtained from a male donor with ankylosing spondylitis or in good health (not recorded which).

This clonotype has more than one count but fewer than ten. The chain uses TRBV29-1 and TRBJ1-2; TRBD1 might be the D (5 bases). Trimming pared 6 bases from V and 4 bases from J, leaving 24 bases between. This CDR3 contains 16 residues. Germline lookup yields CDR1 SQVTM and CDR2 ANQGSEA. The CDR3 region is CSVQQREGRGGYGYTF. Written as DNA, the CDR3 is TGCAGCGTCCAACAAAGAGAGGGGCGCGGTGGCTATGGCTACACCTTC.

The chain combines TRBV7-6 with TRBJ2-6, with D maybe TRBD1 (5 bases). The CDR3 length is 16 residues. Trimming took 0 bases from V and 2 from J, leaving 8 bases between them. CDR1 is SGHVS, CDR2 FNYEAQ, per germline. The CDR3 DNA follows: TGTGCCAGCAGCTTAGCGACAGTTCCTGGGGCCAACGTCCTGACTTTC. This encodes CASSLATVPGANVLTF.

This clonotype was counted ten times or more. The rearrangement uses TRBV12-3 or TRBV12-4 and TRBJ2-2, with D perhaps matching TRBD1 (7 bases). The CDR3 contains 16 residues. The V gene lost 6 bases and the J gene lost 0 bases, with 14 bases spanning the gap. CDR3 sequence (DNA): TGTGCCAGCAGAACCACAGGGGAGGCGAACACCGGGGAGCTGTTTTTT. Residues: CASRTTGEANTGELFF.

This chain uses TRBV4-2 with TRBJ2-3; D uncertain. Germline CDR1 and CDR2: LGHNA and YNFKEQ. V was clipped by 0 bases and J by 4 bases, with 5 bases between them. The CDR3 loop spans 13 amino acids. CDR3 sequence (DNA): TGTGCCAGCAGCCAAGAGACCGCAGATACGCAGTATTTT. It yields the protein CASSQETADTQYF.

For this clonotype: The junction departs from the called germline gene at one end, perhaps through a read error. This sequence joins TRBV5-5 and TRBJ2-7; 7 bases agree with TRBD1. Germline V CDR1 and CDR2: SGHKS, YYEKEE (reference sequence). This CDR3 spans 14 amino acids. The CDR3 DNA follows: TGTGCCAGCAGCTTCGGGACAGACACATACGAGCACTACTTC. Translating gives CASSFGTDTYEHYF.

J is TRBJ2-7 and V is TRBV27; perhaps D is TRBD1 or TRBD2 (5 bases each). CDR1 and CDR2 (germline): MNHEY, SMNVEV (reference sequence). The germline V and J ends were trimmed by 1 base and 3 bases, with 13 bases remaining between them. The CDR3 contains 15 residues. CDR3 DNA: TGTGCCAGCAGTTTATTAGGGGACGGAGGCTACGAGCAGTACTTC. Its protein product is CASSLLGDGGYEQYF.

The chain couples TRBV20-1 to TRBJ2-5; maybe TRBD1 (5 bases). V was cut by 3 bases and J by 0 bases, with 8 bases left in between. The length of the CDR3 is 13 residues. Germline CDR1 and CDR2: DFQATT and SNEGSKA (reference sequence). CDR3 bases: TGCAGTGCTAGGCTCAGGGACCAAGAGACCCAGTACTTC. This translates into CSARLRDQETQYF.

This clonotype has just a few counts. The chain uses TRBV2 and TRBJ2-1; TRBD2 matches 11 bases. This CDR3 comprises 15 residues. Germline assignment: CDR1 SNHLY and CDR2 FYNNEI. Losses at the gene ends were 6 bases for V and 7 bases for J; bases not matched to a gene: 8. The CDR3 DNA is TGTGCCAGCAGGTCTAGCGGGGGGAGTTATAATGAGCAGTTCTTC. Amino acids: CASRSSGGSYNEQFF.

This clonotype was observed a handful of times. The chain links TRBV20-1 to TRBJ2-7; 8 nucleotides agree with TRBD1. The V gene end was trimmed by 0 bases and the J gene end by 5 bases; junction bases not matched to a gene: 12. Germline loops: CDR1 DFQATT, CDR2 SNEGSKA (reference sequence). This CDR3 region has 16 residues. The CDR3 reads CSAREPSRGLGNEQYF. The CDR3 region has the DNA TGCAGTGCTAGAGAACCTTCCAGGGGGCTTGGGAACGAGCAGTACTTC.

The chain joins TRBV20-1 to TRBJ2-3; D is uncertain. V lost 3 bases, J lost 5 bases, and 12 bases lay in between. There are 13 residues in the CDR3. In germline, CDR1 is DFQATT, CDR2 SNEGSKA (reference sequence). The CDR3 reads CSASYLDGDTQYF. Written as DNA, the CDR3 is TGCAGTGCTAGTTACTTAGACGGAGATACGCAGTATTTT.

The chain employs TRBV5-1 and TRBJ2-1; D is possibly TRBD1 or TRBD2 (6 bases each). This CDR3 contains 17 residues. V lost 1 base and J lost 1, with 15 bases in between. CDR1 SGHRS and CDR2 YFSETQ come from the germline V gene. The DNA of the CDR3 is TGCGCCAGCAGCTTGTTCCCGGGGGCGATATCCTACAATGAGCAGTTCTTC. This encodes CASSLFPGAISYNEQFF. Filled out from reference TRBV5-1 and TRBJ2-1, the complete variable domain reads KAGVTQTPRYLIKTRGQQVTLSCSPISGHRSVSWYQQTPGQGLQFLFEYFSETQRNKGNFPGRFSGRQFSNSRSEMNVSTLELGDSALYLCASSLFPGAISYNEQFFGPGTRLTVL.

As to this clonotype: Being one base from a much bigger clone, this may be a read error. V usage is TRBV5-6 and J usage is TRBJ2-3, with a weak D call TRBD2 (6 bases). This CDR3 spans 15 amino acids. The V gene's germline CDR1 is SGHDT and CDR2 YYEEEE. CDR3: CASSSSAGGTDRQYF. The CDR3 DNA follows: TGTGCCAGCAGCTCTAGCGCCGGAGGCACAGATAGGCAGTATTTT.

The chain recombines TRBV11-2 with TRBJ2-1; D is uncertain. Germline V gene data show CDR1 as SGHAT and CDR2 as FQNNGV. The CDR3 sequence is 15 residues long. V lost 1 base and J lost 7, with 14 bases in between. The DNA of the CDR3 is TGTGCCAGCAGCTTAGGGCCGAGTCTCGAAAATGAGCAGTTCTTC. It codes for CASSLGPSLENEQFF.

This clonotype has only a few counts. V and J are TRBV6-5 and TRBJ1-6; maybe TRBD1 (5 bases). Germline V lookup: CDR1 MNHEY, CDR2 SVGAGI. The CDR3 runs to 15 residues. Trimming pared 0 bases from V and 6 bases from J, leaving 9 bases between. The CDR3 sequence: CASSYSQGSNSPLHF. The DNA for the CDR3 is TGTGCCAGCAGTTACTCCCAGGGAAGTAATTCACCCCTCCACTTT.

The chain combines TRBV7-2 with TRBJ2-3; 7 bases are shared with TRBD2. Trimming took 7 bases from V and 2 from J; bases not matched to a gene: 9. Germline-derived CDR1 and CDR2 are SGHTA and FQGNSA. The CDR3 covers 15 residues. The CDR3 protein is CASTKRLADTDTQYF. The CDR3 bases are TGTGCCAGCACCAAGAGGCTAGCGGACACAGATACGCAGTATTTT.